The 24 T cell receptor beta chains listed next were all sequenced from one sample in a study of blood T cell repertoires in COVID-19. TCRdb's table, derived via immunoSEQ multiplex PCR, lists solely in-frame clones and lacks some. Of around 160,000 clones listed, 75% to 85% are singletons. The sequencing sample was made of PBMCs or T cells enriched from blood (not recorded which). These receptors all come from a woman aged 55-75 years who had recovered from COVID-19.

The chain combines TRBV7-6 with TRBJ2-5; TRBD2 is a possible D gene (5 bases). The CDR3 sequence is 14 residues long. V lost 4 bases to trimming and J lost 0 bases, with 9 bases between them. The V gene's germline CDR1 is SGHVS and CDR2 FNYEAQ. The CDR3 sequence is CASSSRGYQETQYF. In DNA, the CDR3 is TGTGCCAGCAGCTCCCGAGGGTACCAAGAGACCCAGTACTTC. The full variable domain, rest sourced from reference TRBV7-6 and TRBJ2-5, is GAGVSQSPRYKVTKRGQDVALRCDPISGHVSLYWYRQALGQGPEFLTYFNYEAQQDKSGLPNDRFSAERPEGSISTLTIQRTEQRDSAMYRCASSSRGYQETQYFGPGTRLLVL.

There are many counts of this clone. Other DNA sequences from this sample encode an identical CDR3 as well. This CDR3 is CASTMGQGYEQYF. The CDR3 DNA sequence: TGTGCCAGCACCATGGGACAGGGTTACGAGCAGTACTTC. The chain joins TRBV6-5 to TRBJ2-7; 9 bases match TRBD1. Trimming removed 7 bases from V and 4 bases from J; junction bases left unmatched: 5. CDR3 length equals 13 residues. CDR1 is MNHEY and CDR2 is SVGAGI in the germline V gene.

The chain is built from TRBV5-1 and TRBJ2-1; D remains unclear. Germline CDR1 is SGHRS and CDR2 is YFSETQ. Trimming stripped 0 bases from V and 7 bases from J, with 8 bases between. The CDR3 has 13 residues. CDR3 bases: TGCGCCAGCAGCTTGGCGCCAGTAAATGAGCAGTTCTTC. Its translation: CASSLAPVNEQFF.

With regard to this clone: The sample carries other DNA sequences with the same CDR3. The rearrangement links TRBV2 to TRBJ1-6; 10 bases are shared with TRBD1. V was pared by 8 bases and J by 10 bases, with 5 bases of the junction left unmatched. Germline CDR1 reads SNHLY; CDR2 reads FYNNEI. The CDR3 length is 13 residues. CDR3 in DNA: TGTGCCAGCTGGGGACAGGGGAACTCACCCCTCCACTTT. It encodes CASWGQGNSPLHF. The full variable domain, completed using reference TRBV2 and TRBJ1-6, is EPEVTQTPSHQVTQMGQEVILRCVPISNHLYFYWYRQILGQKVEFLVSFYNNEISEKSEIFDDQFSVERPDGSNFTLKIRSTKLEDSAMYFCASWGQGNSPLHFGNGTRLTVT.

The chain uses TRBV18 and TRBJ2-7; perhaps TRBD1 as D (6 bases). V lost 6 bases, J lost 7 bases, and 13 bases lay in between. Germline V gene sequence: CDR1 KGHSH, CDR2 LQKENI. The CDR3 length is 12 residues. The DNA for the CDR3 is TGTGCCAGCTCGTCCGGACAGCGAGAGCAGTACTTC. It specifies CASSSGQREQYF. Complete variable domain (other parts from reference TRBV18 and TRBJ2-7): NAGVMQNPRHLVRRRGQEARLRCSPMKGHSHVYWYRQLPEEGLKFMVYLQKENIIDESGMPKERFSAEFPKEGPSILRIQQVVRGDSAAYFCASSSGQREQYFGPGTRLTVT.

The rearrangement links TRBV12-3 or TRBV12-4 to TRBJ1-1, with no clear D. Trimming took off 2 bases at V and 1 base at J, with 5 bases between the two ends. The CDR3 has 13 residues. The CDR3 nucleotides are TGTGCCAGCAGTTTATTCCAGAACACTGAAGCTTTCTTT. The encoded protein is CASSLFQNTEAFF.

This clone was detected once. The chain is built from TRBV10-3 and TRBJ2-5, with 8 bases lining up with TRBD1. The CDR3 has 12 amino acids. Germline V gene lookup returns CDR1 ENHRY and CDR2 SYGVKD. Unmatched junction bases numbered 0, after V lost 5 bases and J lost 4 bases. The DNA for the CDR3 is TGTGCCATCAGTACAGGGGGAGAGACCCAGTACTTC. Encoded protein: CAISTGGETQYF.

This chain connects TRBV3-1 (or the pseudogene TRBV3-2) to TRBJ1-1, with D uncertain. V was shortened by 6 bases and J by 1 base, with 21 bases between the two germline ends. CDR1 is LGHDT and CDR2 is YNNKEL in the germline V gene (reference sequence). The CDR3 loop spans 17 amino acids. CDR3 region: CASSHIGTVGKNTEAFF. The CDR3 DNA reads as TGTGCCAGCAGTCACATTGGAACAGTAGGCAAGAACACTGAAGCTTTCTTT.

This clone was detected once. V gene TRBV24-1 combines with J gene TRBJ2-5; TRBD1 matches at 8 bases. Germline V gene sequence: CDR1 KGHDR, CDR2 SFDVKD. The CDR3 covers 12 residues. V trimming: 7 bases; J trimming: 4 bases; junction bases outside the gene matches: 1. CDR3 sequence (DNA): TGTGCCACCAGGGACAGGGCAGAGACCCAGTACTTC. It translates to CATRDRAETQYF.

The chain combines TRBV19 with TRBJ1-2; a possible D gene is TRBD1 (5 bases). This CDR3 spans 14 amino acids. V lost 2 bases and J lost 4, with 11 bases in between. Germline CDR1 LNHDA, CDR2 SQIVND (reference sequence). The CDR3 region is CASSISSGPYGYTF. CDR3 nucleotides: TGTGCCAGTAGTATAAGTTCAGGGCCCTATGGCTACACCTTC.

This clone was seen a handful of times. V is TRBV4-1 and J is TRBJ2-5; TRBD1 agrees at 9 bases. The CDR3 extends over 13 amino acids. CDR1 and CDR2 (germline): MGHRA, YSYEKL. Germline trimming cut 4 bases from V and 5 bases from J; bases unmatched to any gene: 2. The CDR3 coding sequence is TGCGCCAGCAGCCCAGACAGGGGGGAGACCCAGTACTTC. Translated, it gives CASSPDRGETQYF.

V is TRBV5-5 and J is TRBJ1-1, with 10 nucleotides matching TRBD1. The CDR3 is 16 amino acids. The V gene end was trimmed by 4 bases and the J gene end by 5 bases; junction bases not matched to a gene: 11. Germline V gene sequence: CDR1 SGHKS, CDR2 YYEKEE (reference sequence). Written as DNA, the CDR3 is TGTGCCAGCAGCCCCCGGACAGGGGGGGAATGGACTGAAGCTTTCTTT. Its translation is CASSPRTGGEWTEAFF.

The rearrangement uses TRBV11-3 and TRBJ2-1, with 11 bases identical to TRBD2. The CDR3 is made up of 16 amino acids. V shed 2 bases and J 3 bases; nucleotides not matched to a gene: 3. The germline V gene has CDR1 SGHNT and CDR2 YENEEA. The CDR3 nucleotides read TGTGCCAGCAGCTTACTGGGGACTAGCGGCTACAATGAGCAGTTCTTC. Protein product: CASSLLGTSGYNEQFF.

This clone occurred once. V is TRBV18 and J is TRBJ2-5; 7 bases are shared with TRBD1. With V trimmed by 4 bases and J by 1 base, 6 bases remained unmatched. The CDR3 has 15 residues. Germline CDR1 reads KGHSH; CDR2 reads LQKENI. The CDR3 DNA follows: TGTGCCAGCTCACAAACCGGGACAGCCCAAGAGACCCAGTACTTC. This translates into CASSQTGTAQETQYF.

The chain uses TRBV7-2 and TRBJ2-7, with a weak D call TRBD2 (5 bases). This CDR3 spans 14 amino acids. Germline CDR1 is SGHTA and CDR2 is FQGNSA. Trimming stripped 6 bases from V and 4 bases from J, with 16 bases between. The CDR3 reads CASSYLAGGYEQYF. The CDR3 coding sequence is TGTGCCAGCAGTTACCTCGCAGGAGGTTACGAGCAGTACTTC. The whole variable domain, filled in from reference TRBV7-2 and TRBJ2-7, reads GAGVSQSPSNKVTEKGKDVELRCDPISGHTALYWYRQSLGQGLEFLIYFQGNSAPDKSGLPSDRFSAERTGGSVSTLTIQRTQQEDSAVYLCASSYLAGGYEQYFGPGTRLTVT.

The chain joins TRBV6-5 to TRBJ1-1; 7 bases fit TRBD1. CDR3 length: 15 amino acids. Germline-derived CDR1 and CDR2 are MNHEY and SVGAGI. With V trimmed by 2 bases and J by 1 base, 4 bases remained unmatched. This chain's CDR3 is CASSYATGWNTEAFF. The CDR3 DNA reads as TGTGCCAGCAGTTACGCGACAGGGTGGAACACTGAAGCTTTCTTT.

The chain combines TRBV3-1 (or the pseudogene TRBV3-2) with TRBJ2-1; D might be TRBD2 (5 bases). The CDR3 covers 14 residues. The germline V gene encodes CDR1 LGHDT and CDR2 YNNKEL (reference sequence). Trimming removed 7 bases at V and 6 bases at J, with 16 bases between. The chain's CDR3 is CASKSGLAGNEQFF. Written as DNA, the CDR3 is TGTGCCAGCAAGTCCGGGCTAGCTGGCAATGAGCAGTTCTTC.

In the case of this clone: The sample holds other DNA sequences that translate to the same CDR3. The CDR3 region has the DNA TGTGCCAGCAGCTTACGGGGATCTGGAAACACCATATATTTT. It encodes CASSLRGSGNTIYF. The chain combines TRBV7-2 with TRBJ1-3, with no clear D. Trimming stripped 2 bases from V and 1 base from J, with 6 bases between. This CDR3 spans 14 amino acids. Germline CDR1 SGHTA, CDR2 FQGNSA.

This chain joins TRBV3-1 (or the pseudogene TRBV3-2) and TRBJ1-3; D call uncertain. This CDR3 is built from 13 residues. Between the trimmed V and J ends, which lost 3 bases and 8 bases, there was a span of 11 bases. Germline values: CDR1 LGHDT, CDR2 YNNKEL (reference sequence). The chain's CDR3 is CASSQRGDDTIYF. For the CDR3, the DNA is TGTGCCAGCAGCCAGCGGGGAGACGACACCATATATTTT.

The rearrangement links TRBV2 to TRBJ1-5; TRBD1 aligns across 7 bases. This CDR3 is built from 17 residues. Germline assignment: CDR1 SNHLY and CDR2 FYNNEI. Trimming took 7 bases from V and 0 from J; bases not matched to a gene: 12. The CDR3 sequence: CASTRNRGVNSNQPQHF. CDR3 nucleotide sequence: TGTGCCAGCACCAGAAACAGGGGCGTCAATAGCAATCAGCCCCAGCATTTT.

V usage is TRBV19 and J usage is TRBJ2-5; tentatively, D is TRBD1 (5 bases). Germline V gene sequence: CDR1 LNHDA, CDR2 SQIVND (reference sequence). This CDR3 has 14 residues. V was cut by 3 bases and J by 7 bases, with 15 bases left in between. DNA of the CDR3: TGTGCCAGTAGTATTCAGGGTAAAGAAGGGACCCAGTACTTC. This codes for CASSIQGKEGTQYF.

The chain recombines TRBV5-1 with TRBJ2-1; D remains ambiguous. Trimming removed 1 base at V and 9 bases at J, with 11 bases between. Germline CDR1 is SGHRS and CDR2 is YFSETQ. There are 13 residues in the CDR3. The CDR3 DNA is TGCGCCAGCAGCTTGTCAGGATCTTCTGAGCAGTTCTTC. Translated: CASSLSGSSEQFF.

This rearrangement joins TRBV5-1 to TRBJ2-5; D gene ambiguous. The length of the CDR3 is 11 residues. Trimming removed 5 bases at V and 2 bases at J, with 4 bases between. Germline loops: CDR1 SGHRS, CDR2 YFSETQ. The CDR3 region has the DNA TGCGCCAGCAGACAACAAGAGACCCAGTACTTC. It codes for CASRQQETQYF. The variable domain in full, with the rest retrieved from reference TRBV5-1 and TRBJ2-5, is KAGVTQTPRYLIKTRGQQVTLSCSPISGHRSVSWYQQTPGQGLQFLFEYFSETQRNKGNFPGRFSGRQFSNSRSEMNVSTLELGDSALYLCASRQQETQYFGPGTRLLVL.

In this sample, this clone turned up a few times. The chain has TRBV19 and TRBJ2-3; D may be TRBD2 (5 bases). The CDR3 is 14 residues long. V was clipped by 4 bases and J by 8 bases, with 16 bases between them. The germline CDR1 and CDR2 sequences are LNHDA and SQIVND (reference sequence). Here the CDR3 DNA reads TGTGCCAGTAGTAGTGGGTTCAGCGCGGGTACGCAGTATTTT. Its translation is CASSSGFSAGTQYF. Full variable domain (outside the CDR3, taken from reference TRBV19 and TRBJ2-3): DGGITQSPKYLFRKEGQNVTLSCEQNLNHDAMYWYRQDPGQGLRLIYYSQIVNDFQKGDIAEGYSVSREKKESFPLTVTSAQKNPTAFYLCASSSGFSAGTQYFGPGTRLTVL.